This TCR beta chain was sequenced in a study of OX40 agonist ivuxolimab in advanced cancers. Overall study context: Dose-escalation patients were diagnosed with hepatocellular carcinoma, melanoma, renal cell cancer or head and neck cancer. Patients achieving partial responses numbered three: one hepatocellular carcinoma case and two cutaneous melanoma cases. Whole-study findings and limits: CD4+ and CD8+ T cells in blood underwent clonal expansion by week 6 at 0.1 to 3.0 mg/kg.

Some clones are missing from TCRdb's copy, which holds only in-frame ones; the method was immunoSEQ multiplex PCR. The data hold about 77,000 clones, with about nine tenths observed a single time. From germline, CDR1 is SNHLY and CDR2 FYNNEI. V was clipped by 7 bases and J by 4 bases, with 17 bases between them. This CDR3 is built from 15 residues. On this clone: Its specificity is unknown.

The chain combines TRBV2 with TRBJ2-1; unclear D gene. The sequences come from CD4+ or CD8+ T cells sorted from blood, collected in a trial of the OX40 agonist ivuxolimab. The source is an adult with an advanced solid tumor such as melanoma, head and neck, liver or kidney cancer. The CDR3 here is CASKTLEGIYNEQFF. Written as DNA, the CDR3 is TGTGCCAGCAAAACCCTCGAAGGGATTTACAATGAGCAGTTCTTC.